The T cell receptor beta chain under discussion was sequenced for a study of blood T cell repertoires in COVID-19. Background on the study: The origin of the acute and convalescent COVID-19 samples was the United States, Italy and Spain. T cells, B-cell-depleted T cells, or PBMCs provided the cDNA or gDNA that served as material.

Assay used: immunoSEQ multiplex PCR; TCRdb lists only in-frame clones, some missing. The sample consists of roughly 160,000 clones, more than 85% of them appearing once. Germline CDR1 and CDR2: MNHNY and SVGAGI (reference sequence). The ends were cut back, 9 bases at V and 5 bases at J, with 11 bases in the middle. The CDR3 is made up of 13 amino acids. The sequence derives from a man in his sixties with COVID-19, enrolled during active disease. The V call is TRBV6-6, the J call TRBJ1-6; D remains unclear. The sequenced material came from peripheral blood. The CDR3 here is CASHSVNNSPLHF. CDR3 in DNA: TGTGCCAGTCATAGCGTCAATAATTCACCCCTCCACTTT.